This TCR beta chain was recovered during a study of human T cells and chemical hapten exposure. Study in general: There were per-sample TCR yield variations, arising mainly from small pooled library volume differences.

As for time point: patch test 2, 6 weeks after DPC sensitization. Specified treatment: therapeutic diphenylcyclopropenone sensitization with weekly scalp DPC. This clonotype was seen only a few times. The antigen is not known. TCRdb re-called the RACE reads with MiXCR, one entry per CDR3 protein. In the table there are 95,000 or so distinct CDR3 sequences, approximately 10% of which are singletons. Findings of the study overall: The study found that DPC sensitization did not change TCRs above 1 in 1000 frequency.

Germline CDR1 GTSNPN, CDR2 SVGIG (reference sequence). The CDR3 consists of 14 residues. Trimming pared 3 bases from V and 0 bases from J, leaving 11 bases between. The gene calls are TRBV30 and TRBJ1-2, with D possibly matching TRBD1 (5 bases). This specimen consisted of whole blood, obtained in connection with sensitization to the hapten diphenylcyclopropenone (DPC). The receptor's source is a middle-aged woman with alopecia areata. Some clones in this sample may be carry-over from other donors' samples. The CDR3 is CAWSEAGSNYGYTF. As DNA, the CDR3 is TGTGCCTGGAGCGAGGCAGGGTCTAACTATGGCTACACCTTC.